This entry lists 25 T cell receptor beta chains sequenced from one sample in a study of graft-versus-host responses after intestinal transplantation (dated by TCRdb to the early 2020s). The sample's time point, from its label and the paper: cells obtained before transplantation from donor or recipient. For these receptors, no antigen is known. Library preparation used the immunoSEQ multiplex PCR assay. The immuneACCESS repertoire file appears here via TCRdb, limited to in-frame rearrangements. These files lack a portion of the clones; in checked studies, under half of the deficit traces to unresolved V genes, and the cause of the others is not known. This sample has tens of thousands of clones in its table, and approximately 87% of those were observed once. Around 0.11% of the sample is in the top ten clones. The input for sequencing was unstimulated CD4+ T cells sorted from spleen or lymph node cells, taken before intestinal transplant. These receptors all stem from a human donor who received an intestinal transplant.

This clone came up once. The rearrangement joins TRBV18 to TRBJ2-7, with 9 positions matching TRBD1. V shed 1 base, J shed 5 bases, and the junction held 6 bases outside the gene matches. Per germline, CDR1 KGHSH and CDR2 LQKENI. The CDR3 is 15 residues long. The CDR3 DNA reads as TGTGCCAGCTCACCACGGACAGGGGACTTCAACGAGCAGTACTTC. Its translation is CASSPRTGDFNEQYF.

The chain combines TRBV11-2 with TRBJ1-4; D is possibly TRBD1 (6 bases). CDR1 is SGHAT, CDR2 FQNNGV, per germline. The CDR3 has 15 residues. The V and J ends lost 0 bases and 4 bases respectively, with 9 bases between them. The CDR3 sequence: CASSLEDSLNEKLFF. CDR3 DNA sequence: TGTGCCAGCAGCTTAGAGGACAGTCTTAATGAAAAACTGTTTTTT.

The chain carries TRBV5-1 and TRBJ1-4; D possibly corresponds to TRBD1 (5 bases). The CDR3 has 16 amino acids. Trimming took off 1 base at V and 8 bases at J, with 18 bases between the two ends. Per germline, CDR1 SGHRS and CDR2 YFSETQ. This CDR3 is CASSLWHVGDREKLFF. CDR3 coding DNA: TGCGCCAGCAGCTTGTGGCACGTAGGGGATCGGGAAAAACTGTTTTTT.

This rearrangement joins TRBV27 to TRBJ2-2; D might be TRBD1 (5 bases). Trimming left V 7 bases short and J 0 bases short, with 12 bases between. This CDR3 is built from 15 residues. Germline V gene sequence: CDR1 MNHEY, CDR2 SMNVEV (reference sequence). The CDR3 nucleotides are TGTGCCAGCACGGCGGACACCGCGAACACCGGGGAGCTGTTTTTT. Protein sequence: CASTADTANTGELFF.

The chain recombines TRBV6-5 with TRBJ1-2, with 7 nucleotides matching TRBD1. V dropped 7 bases and J dropped 2; count of bases not matched to a gene: 7. The CDR3 contains 14 residues. Per germline, CDR1 MNHEY and CDR2 SVGAGI. CDR3 sequence (DNA): TGTGCCAGCACCCGGGACAGTGGAAACTATGGCTACACCTTC. Translation: CASTRDSGNYGYTF.

A note on this clone: One end of the junction does not line up with germline, which may come from a read error. J is TRBJ2-5 and V is TRBV7-7; D possibly corresponds to TRBD2 (5 bases). This CDR3 region has 13 residues. Germline lookup yields CDR1 SSHAT and CDR2 FNYEAQ (reference sequence). The CDR3 protein is CASSFGVRETQYF. The CDR3 DNA reads as TGTGCTAGCAGCTTCGGGGTTCGGGAGACCCAGTACTTC. Full variable domain (rest looked up from reference TRBV7-7 and TRBJ2-5): GAGVSQSPRYKVTKRGQDVTLRCDPISSHATLYWYQQALGQGPEFLTYFNYEAQPDKSGLPSDRFSAERPEGSISTLTIQRTEQRDSAMYRCASSFGVRETQYFGPGTRLLVL.

V gene TRBV19 combines with J gene TRBJ2-1; 12 positions match TRBD2. V gave up 7 bases and J gave up 10 bases; unmatched junction bases: 5. This CDR3 has 13 residues. Germline CDR1 is LNHDA and CDR2 is SQIVND (reference sequence). CDR3 protein: CASTSGGAGEQFF. The CDR3 DNA reads TGTGCCAGTACTAGCGGGGGGGCCGGGGAGCAGTTCTTC.

The chain is built from TRBV6-1 and TRBJ1-2, with TRBD1 matching over 7 bases. V trimming: 6 bases; J trimming: 8 bases; junction bases outside the gene matches: 6. Germline assignment: CDR1 MNHNS and CDR2 SASEGT. The CDR3 is 12 residues long. CDR3 protein: CASSRQGGGYTF. CDR3 sequence (DNA): TGTGCCAGCAGCAGACAGGGTGGCGGCTACACCTTC.

This chain links TRBV13 with TRBJ2-2; maybe TRBD1 (5 bases). Germline-derived CDR1 and CDR2 are PRHDT and FYEKMQ (reference sequence). The CDR3 sequence is 16 residues long. V was cut by 0 bases and J by 2 bases, with 10 bases left in between. The CDR3 here is CASSLGPDRNTGELFF. In DNA, the CDR3 is TGTGCCAGCAGCTTAGGCCCCGACAGAAACACCGGGGAGCTGTTTTTT.

As DNA, the CDR3 is TGTGCCAGCAGCCAACACAGGGCCCGAACTGAAGCTTTCTTT. This encodes CASSQHRARTEAFF. This chain uses TRBV7-2 with TRBJ1-1; tentative D call: TRBD1 (6 bases). The germline V and J ends were trimmed by 5 bases and 5 bases, with 15 bases remaining between them. Germline-derived CDR1 and CDR2 are SGHTA and FQGNSA. The CDR3 covers 14 residues.

CDR3 sequence: CATKIGVPANYGYTF. The CDR3 DNA reads TGTGCCACCAAGATCGGGGTCCCAGCTAACTATGGCTACACCTTC. The gene calls are TRBV19 and TRBJ1-2; unclear D gene. This CDR3 contains 15 residues. Trimming shortened V by 10 bases and J by 0 bases, and 18 bases separated the two germline ends. CDR1 and CDR2 (germline): LNHDA, SQIVND (reference sequence).

This clone was counted once. This chain uses TRBV2 with TRBJ1-2, with 7 bases aligning to TRBD1. Trimming cost V 3 bases and J 7 bases; bases outside gene matches: 5. The CDR3 has 13 residues. The V gene's germline CDR1 is SNHLY and CDR2 FYNNEI. The CDR3 loop reads CASSDNRGSGYTF. CDR3 bases: TGTGCCAGCAGTGATAACAGGGGATCTGGCTACACCTTC.

The J gene is TRBJ1-5, the V gene TRBV7-9; TRBD1 aligns across 7 bases. This CDR3 is built from 16 residues. V lost 7 bases, J lost 6 bases, and 15 bases stayed unmatched. Per the germline V gene, CDR1 is SEHNR and CDR2 is FQNEAQ (reference sequence). The CDR3 sequence: CASTVGGTVRPQPQHF. The CDR3 DNA sequence: TGTGCCAGCACCGTGGGTGGGACAGTTCGGCCTCAGCCCCAGCATTTT.

The V gene is TRBV5-8, the J gene TRBJ1-5; tentatively, D is TRBD1 (6 bases). Germline V gene data show CDR1 as SGHTS and CDR2 as YDEGEE. The CDR3 sequence is 16 residues long. V lost 4 bases and J 6 bases, leaving 20 bases between the germline ends. The CDR3 sequence: CASSILEGVSVQPQHF. For the CDR3, the DNA is TGTGCCAGCAGCATATTAGAGGGGGTTTCGGTTCAGCCCCAGCATTTT.

The sample holds one count of this clone. This sequence joins TRBV6-5 and TRBJ2-7; a weak D match, TRBD1 (5 bases). The V end was cut by 0 bases, the J end by 3 bases, with 12 bases between. Looked up from germline, CDR1 is MNHEY and CDR2 is SVGAGI. The CDR3 is 15 amino acids. CDR3 DNA sequence: TGTGCCAGCAGTTACTCCAGAGACAGAAACTACGAGCAGTACTTC. It specifies CASSYSRDRNYEQYF.

This clone was seen only once. CDR3 bases: TGTGCCAGCTCACCAGGACAGGGGGATGGCTACACCTTC. Its protein is CASSPGQGDGYTF. The chain recombines TRBV18 with TRBJ1-2; 10 positions agree with TRBD1. The trim removed 2 bases at V and 6 bases at J, leaving 0 bases unmatched. There are 13 residues in the CDR3. Germline-derived CDR1 and CDR2 are KGHSH and LQKENI.

This rearrangement joins TRBV5-8 to TRBJ1-1; TRBD1 might be the D (6 bases). The ends were cut back, 4 bases at V and 3 bases at J, with 16 bases in the middle. Germline V gene sequence: CDR1 SGHTS, CDR2 YDEGEE. This CDR3 has 15 residues. CDR3 nucleotide sequence: TGTGCCAGCAGCCCCATGGGGGCGTGGGACACTGAAGCTTTCTTT. Residues: CASSPMGAWDTEAFF.

This clone was seen just once. The rearrangement uses TRBV18 and TRBJ2-7; weak D call: TRBD1 (5 bases). CDR3 length equals 14 residues. V shed 3 bases and J shed 4 bases, with 13 bases lying between them. Germline values: CDR1 KGHSH, CDR2 LQKENI. The CDR3, as DNA: TGTGCCAGCTCACCCCAGGGATTAACATACGAGCAGTACTTC. Translation gives CASSPQGLTYEQYF.

This sequence joins TRBV4-1 and TRBJ1-2, with 9 nucleotides matching TRBD1. The V segment lost 2 bases and the J segment 5 bases; nucleotides outside the gene matches: 12. Germline CDR1 reads MGHRA; CDR2 reads YSYEKL. The CDR3 has 17 amino acids. CDR3 residues: CASSQPNIGQGRYGYTF. Written as DNA, the CDR3 is TGCGCCAGCAGCCAACCCAACATCGGACAGGGGCGTTATGGCTACACCTTC.

J is TRBJ1-2 and V is TRBV9; 7 positions match TRBD1. Germline loops: CDR1 SGDLS, CDR2 YYNGEE. V shed 4 bases and J 3 bases; nucleotides not matched to a gene: 6. The CDR3 spans 14 residues. The CDR3 loop reads CASSPSTGDYGYTF. CDR3 nucleotide sequence: TGTGCCAGCAGCCCGAGCACAGGGGACTATGGCTACACCTTC.

The chain carries TRBV7-9 and TRBJ1-5; D gene unclear. The CDR3 covers 12 residues. Trimming took off 5 bases at V and 6 bases at J, with 8 bases between the two ends. Germline V gene sequence: CDR1 SEHNR, CDR2 FQNEAQ (reference sequence). As DNA, the CDR3 is TGTGCCAGCAGCCCCGAGGGTCAGCCCCAGCATTTT. It codes for CASSPEGQPQHF.

The rearrangement links TRBV7-8 to TRBJ2-7; 8 nucleotides agree with TRBD1. The CDR3 extends over 15 amino acids. The junction had 6 bases not matched to a gene; V was cut back by 5 bases and J by 0 bases. Per germline, CDR1 SGHVS and CDR2 FQNEAQ. The CDR3 spells CASSPKDRVSYEQYF. In DNA, the CDR3 is TGTGCCAGCAGCCCGAAGGACAGGGTCTCCTACGAGCAGTACTTC.

This chain connects TRBV10-3 to TRBJ1-1; no firm D call. The CDR3 is made up of 11 amino acids. Trimming left V 4 bases short and J 5 bases short, with 5 bases between. Looked up from germline, CDR1 is ENHRY and CDR2 is SYGVKD. This CDR3 reads CAISGGTEAFF. The DNA of the CDR3 is TGTGCCATCAGTGGCGGAACTGAAGCTTTCTTT.

This rearrangement joins TRBV6-6 to TRBJ2-1; TRBD2 aligns across 9 bases. The CDR3 spans 16 residues. CDR1 is MNHNY, CDR2 SVGAGI, per germline (reference sequence). V lost 8 bases and J lost 7; bases outside the gene matches: 15. The CDR3 DNA follows: TGTGCCAGCGGATCCACTAAGCGGGGGGCTTCAAATGAGCAGTTCTTC. Amino acids: CASGSTKRGASNEQFF.

This clone was found a few times. The chain links TRBV6-5 to TRBJ1-1, with D unresolved. V lost 1 base and J 0 bases, leaving 9 bases between the germline ends. CDR1 and CDR2 from the germline V gene are MNHEY and SVGAGI. The CDR3 has 15 amino acids. This CDR3 reads CASSYFGLMNTEAFF. The CDR3 region has the DNA TGTGCCAGCAGTTACTTCGGACTAATGAACACTGAAGCTTTCTTT.